A single T cell receptor beta chain is shown here with its context. This sample stems from a study of T cells in Graves' hyperthyroidism and ophthalmopathy. Amplification yielded TCR beta CDR3 regions, with RNA transcripts as the source. A first-round RT-PCR of the TCR CDR3 used the HTBI primer set. MiXCR was run by TCRdb on the multiplex PCR reads, yielding one entry per CDR3 protein. The profile shows hundreds of thousands of distinct CDR3 sequences, less than 25% of them singletons. The receptor comes from a man younger than 45 with Graves' ophthalmopathy. Material for sequencing was blood.

CDR3 DNA sequence: TGTGCCAGCAGTTCCGGGACAGGGTCTGGAAACACCATATATTTT. It is translated as CASSSGTGSGNTIYF. The chain employs TRBV2 and TRBJ1-3; 9 bases are a match to TRBD1. The CDR3 runs 15 residues. Germline CDR1 and CDR2: SNHLY and FYNNEI. The V gene end was trimmed by 5 bases and the J gene end by 1 base; junction bases not matched to a gene: 3. The full variable domain, with the rest looked up from reference TRBV2 and TRBJ1-3, is EPEVTQTPSHQVTQMGQEVILRCVPISNHLYFYWYRQILGQKVEFLVSFYNNEISEKSEIFDDQFSVERPDGSNFTLKIRSTKLEDSAMYFCASSSGTGSGNTIYFGEGSWLTVV.